Listed below are T cell receptor beta chains from one sample, sequenced in a study of cytotoxic CD8 clonotypes in ibrutinib-treated CLL. Clones were sequenced by immunoSEQ multiplex PCR, and TCRdb holds only the in-frame ones, with some missing. The data contain tens of thousands of clones, less than 60% of them seen just once; the ten biggest clones take up about 15%. Here the sequenced sample was PBMCs, taken after 12 months of ibrutinib treatment. These receptors all come from a human donor with chronic lymphocytic leukemia. The CDR3 runs from the conserved cysteine through the conserved F or W. A D gene is named only where the DNA matches it firmly. A row's size may be missing; if present it is once, few, many or a size class.

j_gene: TRBJ1-1
abundance: -
v_gene: TRBV6-6
len: 13
d_gene: -
CDR3nt: TGTGCCTCCGGGGTCGGGGTGAACACTGAAGCTTTCTTT
CDR3aa: CASGVGVNTEAFF

j_gene: TRBJ2-1
abundance: -
v_gene: TRBV9
len: 16
d_gene: TRBD2
CDR3nt: TGTGCCAGCAGCGTAGTTCCTAGCGGGGTATACAATGAGCAGTTCTTC
CDR3aa: CASSVVPSGVYNEQFF

j_gene: TRBJ2-5
abundance: -
v_gene: TRBV29-1
len: 13
d_gene: TRBD2
CDR3nt: TGCAGCCTTAGCGGGGCGGGGGAGGAGACCCAGTACTTC
CDR3aa: CSLSGAGEETQYF

j_gene: TRBJ1-2
abundance: few
v_gene: TRBV18
len: 14
d_gene: TRBD1
CDR3nt: TGTGCCAGCTCACAAGGGGGCCCTAACTATGGCTACACCTTC
CDR3aa: CASSQGGPNYGYTF

j_gene: TRBJ1-2
abundance: -
v_gene: TRBV10-1
len: 11
d_gene: TRBD1
CDR3nt: TGCGCCAGCAGGGACAGGGATGGCTACACCTTC
CDR3aa: CASRDRDGYTF

j_gene: TRBJ2-5
abundance: -
v_gene: TRBV4-1
len: 16
d_gene: TRBD2
CDR3nt: TGCGCCAGCAGCCCCCCTAGCGGGGGGAACCAAGAGACCCAGTACTTC
CDR3aa: CASSPPSGGNQETQYF

j_gene: TRBJ1-2
abundance: -
v_gene: TRBV29-1
len: 12
d_gene: -
CDR3nt: TGCAGCGTTAGGCCGGGAGGCTATGGCTACACCTTC
CDR3aa: CSVRPGGYGYTF

j_gene: TRBJ1-2
abundance: -
v_gene: TRBV6-5
len: 13
d_gene: -
CDR3nt: TGTGCCAGCAGGCCCGACAGCACCTATGGCTACACCTTC
CDR3aa: CASRPDSTYGYTF

j_gene: TRBJ1-2
abundance: -
v_gene: TRBV5-6
len: 13
d_gene: -
CDR3nt: TGTGCCAGCAGTTTCCGACAGACCTATGGCTACACCTTC
CDR3aa: CASSFRQTYGYTF

j_gene: TRBJ1-1
abundance: once
v_gene: TRBV5-1
len: 13
d_gene: -
CDR3nt: TGCGCCAGCAGCTACCGGGGGACAAGTGAAGCTTTCTTT
CDR3aa: CASSYRGTSEAFF

j_gene: TRBJ1-5
abundance: -
v_gene: TRBV28
len: 12
d_gene: -
CDR3nt: TGTGCCAGCAGTTTAAGGGGGATAGCCCAGCATTTT
CDR3aa: CASSLRGIAQHF

j_gene: TRBJ1-3
abundance: many
v_gene: TRBV7-8
len: 15
d_gene: -
CDR3nt: TGTGCCAGCAGCTTAGCGGGGACTTCAGGAAACACCATATATTTT
CDR3aa: CASSLAGTSGNTIYF

j_gene: TRBJ2-2
abundance: -
v_gene: TRBV6-1
len: 13
d_gene: -
CDR3nt: TGTGCCAGCAGTGAATTTGCCACCGGGGAGCTGTTTTTT
CDR3aa: CASSEFATGELFF

j_gene: TRBJ2-3
abundance: -
v_gene: TRBV13
len: 13
d_gene: -
CDR3nt: TGTGCCAGCAGCCCCCCCGGGACAGATACGCAGTATTTT
CDR3aa: CASSPPGTDTQYF

j_gene: TRBJ2-7
abundance: -
v_gene: TRBV7-3
len: 17
d_gene: -
CDR3nt: TGTGCCAGCAGCTTGGGCGGAGGCACCGTCCTTTTCTACGAGCAGTACTTC
CDR3aa: CASSLGGGTVLFYEQYF

j_gene: TRBJ2-1
abundance: -
v_gene: TRBV5-1
len: 12
d_gene: -
CDR3nt: TGCGCCAGCAGCTTGAATGGGGGGGAGCAGTTCTTC
CDR3aa: CASSLNGGEQFF

j_gene: TRBJ2-3
abundance: once
v_gene: TRBV6-5
len: 15
d_gene: -
CDR3nt: TGTGCCAGCAGTTATGTGGGGGCCAGCACAGATACGCAGTATTTT
CDR3aa: CASSYVGASTDTQYF

j_gene: TRBJ1-5
abundance: many
v_gene: TRBV27
len: 13
d_gene: -
CDR3nt: TGTGCCAGCAACGGGGGATGGGGCCAGCCCCAGCATTTT
CDR3aa: CASNGGWGQPQHF

j_gene: TRBJ2-2
abundance: -
v_gene: TRBV7-9
len: 15
d_gene: TRBD1
CDR3nt: TGTGCCAGCAGCTTAACAGGGGCGAACACCGGGGAGCTGTTTTTT
CDR3aa: CASSLTGANTGELFF

j_gene: TRBJ2-1
abundance: -
v_gene: TRBV27
len: 16
d_gene: TRBD2
CDR3nt: TGTGCCAGCAGTTTAAAGGAGCGGGAGGGGTACAATGAGCAGTTCTTC
CDR3aa: CASSLKEREGYNEQFF

j_gene: TRBJ2-6
abundance: -
v_gene: TRBV5-1
len: 18
d_gene: -
CDR3nt: TGCGCCAGCAGCTTAGGGACGCTTTCGGCCCCTGGGGCCAACGTCCTGACTTTC
CDR3aa: CASSLGTLSAPGANVLTF

j_gene: TRBJ1-2
abundance: -
v_gene: TRBV27
len: 13
d_gene: -
CDR3nt: TGTGCCACCTCCCGAGGAAGGTTATATGGCTACACCTTC
CDR3aa: CATSRGRLYGYTF

j_gene: TRBJ2-1
abundance: -
v_gene: TRBV25-1
len: 17
d_gene: -
CDR3nt: TGTGCCAGCAGTGGGGCAGGGCCCTTTCCCACCTACAATGAGCAGTTCTTC
CDR3aa: CASSGAGPFPTYNEQFF

j_gene: TRBJ1-6
abundance: -
v_gene: TRBV5-4
len: 13
d_gene: -
CDR3nt: TGTGCCAGCAGCTTAGATCCGGTTTCACCCCTCCACTTT
CDR3aa: CASSLDPVSPLHF

j_gene: TRBJ2-3
abundance: few
v_gene: TRBV18
len: 16
d_gene: -
CDR3nt: TGTGCCAGCTCACCGCAGGGGTCCACTAGCACAGATACGCAGTATTTT
CDR3aa: CASSPQGSTSTDTQYF

j_gene: TRBJ1-2
abundance: many
v_gene: TRBV19
len: 14
d_gene: -
CDR3nt: TGTGCCAGTAGTATCGCGACGGCCCAGGCAGTATACACCTTC
CDR3aa: CASSIATAQAVYTF

j_gene: TRBJ2-1
abundance: -
v_gene: TRBV5-4
len: 14
d_gene: -
CDR3nt: TGTGCCAGCAGCTTGGTAGCAGGGAACAATGAGCAGTTCTTC
CDR3aa: CASSLVAGNNEQFF

j_gene: TRBJ2-2
abundance: -
v_gene: TRBV2
len: 15
d_gene: TRBD1
CDR3nt: TGTGCCAGCAGTAGCTCAGGGGGTTTAACCGGGGAGCTGTTTTTT
CDR3aa: CASSSSGGLTGELFF

j_gene: TRBJ2-3
abundance: few
v_gene: TRBV18
len: 18
d_gene: TRBD2
CDR3nt: TGTGCCAGCTCAGGGCGGACTAGCGGATCTAAAATCACAGATACGCAGTATTTT
CDR3aa: CASSGRTSGSKITDTQYF

j_gene: TRBJ2-3
abundance: -
v_gene: TRBV5-1
len: 14
d_gene: TRBD2
CDR3nt: TGCGCCAGCAGCTTGGGACTAGCGGGAGATACGCAGTATTTT
CDR3aa: CASSLGLAGDTQYF

j_gene: TRBJ2-1
abundance: -
v_gene: TRBV11-2
len: 13
d_gene: -
CDR3nt: TGTGCCAGCAGCTTAGGGCAGTACAATGAGCAGTTCTTC
CDR3aa: CASSLGQYNEQFF

j_gene: TRBJ2-3
abundance: -
v_gene: TRBV7-2
len: 14
d_gene: -
CDR3nt: TGTGCCAGCAGCCCACCCCTTCCACCCCATACGCAGTATTTT
CDR3aa: CASSPPLPPHTQYF

j_gene: TRBJ2-2
abundance: once
v_gene: TRBV27
len: 15
d_gene: TRBD2
CDR3nt: TGTGCCAGCAGTTTAATGGTAGCGGGGGGCGGGGAGCTGTTTTTT
CDR3aa: CASSLMVAGGGELFF

j_gene: TRBJ2-1
abundance: -
v_gene: TRBV6-1
len: 13
d_gene: TRBD2
CDR3nt: TGTGCCAGCAGTGTCCGTACTAGCGGGGGGCAGTTCTTC
CDR3aa: CASSVRTSGGQFF

j_gene: TRBJ1-1
abundance: few
v_gene: TRBV5-8
len: 14
d_gene: -
CDR3nt: TGTGCCAGCAGTTTCCGGACTCAAGGGGCTGAAGCTTTCTTT
CDR3aa: CASSFRTQGAEAFF

j_gene: TRBJ1-1
abundance: -
v_gene: TRBV2
len: 13
d_gene: -
CDR3nt: TGTGCCAGCAGTGAAGCCACGGGGACTGAAGCTTTCTTT
CDR3aa: CASSEATGTEAFF

j_gene: TRBJ1-2
abundance: -
v_gene: TRBV4-1
len: 16
d_gene: -
CDR3nt: TGCGCCAGCAGAAAAAGTCGTGGGGGCACCATGGAGGGCTACACCTTC
CDR3aa: CASRKSRGGTMEGYTF

j_gene: TRBJ2-7
abundance: -
v_gene: TRBV30
len: 11
d_gene: -
CDR3nt: TGTGCCTGGAGTGTCCCGGGTATGCAGTACTTC
CDR3aa: CAWSVPGMQYF

j_gene: TRBJ1-4
abundance: once
v_gene: TRBV6-6
len: 15
d_gene: -
CDR3nt: TGTGCCAGCAGTTACACCTCAGACACTTATGAAAAACTGTTTTTT
CDR3aa: CASSYTSDTYEKLFF

j_gene: TRBJ2-7
abundance: -
v_gene: TRBV18
len: 14
d_gene: TRBD2
CDR3nt: TGTGCCAGCTCATCGGGGGGGGCTATTTACGAGCAGTACTTC
CDR3aa: CASSSGGAIYEQYF

j_gene: TRBJ1-2
abundance: -
v_gene: TRBV10-2
len: 15
d_gene: -
CDR3nt: TGCGCCAGCAGTGAAACAGGGCATTCAGGCTATGGCTACACCTTC
CDR3aa: CASSETGHSGYGYTF

j_gene: TRBJ2-1
abundance: -
v_gene: TRBV5-1
len: 17
d_gene: TRBD2
CDR3nt: TGCGCCAGCAGCCCAGGGCTCCGGGCGGGGGGTTACAATGAGCAGTTCTTC
CDR3aa: CASSPGLRAGGYNEQFF

j_gene: TRBJ1-3
abundance: few
v_gene: TRBV30
len: 12
d_gene: -
CDR3nt: TGTGCCTGGAGTGGGCTCGGAAACACCATATATTTT
CDR3aa: CAWSGLGNTIYF

j_gene: TRBJ1-2
abundance: few
v_gene: TRBV18
len: 14
d_gene: TRBD1
CDR3nt: TGTGCCAGCTCACCCCAACAGGGGGCTGATGGCTACACCTTC
CDR3aa: CASSPQQGADGYTF

j_gene: TRBJ2-7
abundance: many
v_gene: TRBV5-5
len: 15
d_gene: TRBD1
CDR3nt: TGTGCCAGCAGCTTGTGGGGACAGGGGGGGTACGAGCAGTACTTC
CDR3aa: CASSLWGQGGYEQYF

j_gene: TRBJ2-7
abundance: once
v_gene: TRBV7-8
len: 13
d_gene: -
CDR3nt: TGTGCCAGCAGCTTAGCGCAGGGCTACGAGCAGTACTTC
CDR3aa: CASSLAQGYEQYF

j_gene: TRBJ1-2
abundance: -
v_gene: TRBV28
len: 14
d_gene: -
CDR3nt: TGTGCCAGCAGCTACATCAATGACTACTATGGCTACACCTTC
CDR3aa: CASSYINDYYGYTF

j_gene: TRBJ1-1
abundance: few
v_gene: TRBV7-9
len: 12
d_gene: -
CDR3nt: TGTGCCAGCAGCTATTCACAGGGTGGAGCTTTCTTT
CDR3aa: CASSYSQGGAFF

j_gene: TRBJ2-3
abundance: -
v_gene: TRBV4-2
len: 16
d_gene: -
CDR3nt: TGTGCCAGCAGCCAATTCGCCCATTCGGATACAGATACGCAGTATTTT
CDR3aa: CASSQFAHSDTDTQYF

j_gene: TRBJ1-5
abundance: -
v_gene: TRBV12-1
len: 20
d_gene: -
CDR3nt: TGTGCCAGCAGCTTTGGGGTTAGTGCAGGGCCCTCCGGGAGCAATCAGCCCCAGCATTTT
CDR3aa: CASSFGVSAGPSGSNQPQHF

j_gene: TRBJ2-3
abundance: -
v_gene: TRBV19
len: 12
d_gene: -
CDR3nt: TGTGCCAGTAGAAGAGGACTAGATACGCAGTATTTT
CDR3aa: CASRRGLDTQYF

j_gene: TRBJ1-1
abundance: -
v_gene: TRBV28
len: 15
d_gene: TRBD1
CDR3nt: TGTGCCAGCAGACATTCTGGGACAGGAGGGCTGAATGCTTTCTTT
CDR3aa: CASRHSGTGGLNAFF

j_gene: TRBJ1-2
abundance: few
v_gene: TRBV10-1
len: 15
d_gene: TRBD1
CDR3nt: TGCGCCAGCAGCCCACCGGGACAGGAAAACTATGGCTACACCTTC
CDR3aa: CASSPPGQENYGYTF

j_gene: TRBJ1-2
abundance: -
v_gene: TRBV6-5
len: 14
d_gene: -
CDR3nt: TGTGCCAGTCTCATGCGGGGGAGTGGCGGCGGCTACACCTTC
CDR3aa: CASLMRGSGGGYTF

j_gene: TRBJ2-1
abundance: -
v_gene: TRBV5-6
len: 12
d_gene: -
CDR3nt: TGTGCCAGCAGGTCCGGACCCGGTGAGCAGTTCTTC
CDR3aa: CASRSGPGEQFF